The rows below give T cell receptor beta chains drawn from one sample of a study of T cells in Graves' hyperthyroidism and ophthalmopathy. TCRdb analysed the multiplex PCR reads with MiXCR anew, one entry per CDR3 protein. The table has about 350,000 distinct CDR3 sequences, 15% to 20% seen once. Sequenced: blood. The receptors shown here come from a woman aged 40 to 55 with Graves' ophthalmopathy. Each CDR3 is given with its conserved first and last residue. A D gene is named only where the DNA matches it firmly. Clone size is given for some rows only: seen once, a few or many times, or a class if the clone is expanded.

V: TRBV12-3/TRBV12-4
J: TRBJ2-2
size: many
D: .
DNA: TGTGCCAGCAGACTTAACACCGGGGAGCTGTTTTTT
CDR3: CASRLNTGELFF

V: TRBV28
J: TRBJ1-1
size: .
D: TRBD1
DNA: TGTGCCAGCAGCTACAGGGGGAACATGAACACTGAAGCTTTCTTT
CDR3: CASSYRGNMNTEAFF

V: TRBV11-2
J: TRBJ2-7
size: many
D: TRBD1
DNA: TGTGCCAGCAGCTACCTTGCCGGGACAGGGATCCCCTACGAGCAGTACTTC
CDR3: CASSYLAGTGIPYEQYF

V: TRBV7-2
J: TRBJ2-2
size: many
D: TRBD2
DNA: TGTGCCAGCAGCGAGACTAGCGGGTCGAACACCGGGGAGCTGTTTTTT
CDR3: CASSETSGSNTGELFF

V: TRBV6-5
J: TRBJ2-7
size: few
D: .
DNA: TGTGCCAGCAGTTACACCGGGACGAGCTCCTACGAGCAGTACTTC
CDR3: CASSYTGTSSYEQYF

V: TRBV5-1
J: TRBJ1-2
size: many
D: .
DNA: TGCGCCAGCAGCCGGGACCAGGGTCTTCTCTATGGCTACACCTTC
CDR3: CASSRDQGLLYGYTF

V: TRBV20-1
J: TRBJ2-2
size: many
D: TRBD2
DNA: TGCAGTGCTAGAGCTCTAGCGGGAGAGGCCGGGGAGCTGTTTTTT
CDR3: CSARALAGEAGELFF

V: TRBV20-1
J: TRBJ1-2
size: many
D: .
DNA: TGCAGTGCTAGAGTTGCGGGCGTTTATGGCTACACCTTC
CDR3: CSARVAGVYGYTF

V: TRBV12-3/TRBV12-4
J: TRBJ2-5
size: many
D: .
DNA: TGTGCCAGCAGTTCGGGAGCCAGGGCCTTCCAAGAGACCCAGTACTTC
CDR3: CASSSGARAFQETQYF

V: TRBV6-2/TRBV6-3
J: TRBJ2-7
size: many
D: TRBD2
DNA: TGTGCCAGCAGTTGGACTAGCGGTAGGCTAGGTGAGCAGTACTTC
CDR3: CASSWTSGRLGEQYF

V: TRBV11-2
J: TRBJ2-7
size: many
D: .
DNA: TGTGCCAGCAGCTTACAAACAAGTACCGAGCAGTACTTC
CDR3: CASSLQTSTEQYF

V: TRBV30
J: TRBJ1-6
size: many
D: .
DNA: TGTGCCTGGAGTCGGCAGGGAGGTTCACCCCTCCACTTT
CDR3: CAWSRQGGSPLHF

V: TRBV18
J: TRBJ2-5
size: many
D: .
DNA: TGTGCCAGCTCACCACTAAGACAGCCTAAGGAGACCCAGTACTTC
CDR3: CASSPLRQPKETQYF

V: TRBV15
J: TRBJ2-2
size: .
D: .
DNA: TGTGCCACCAGCATACAGACGAACACCGGGGAGCTGTTTTTT
CDR3: CATSIQTNTGELFF

V: TRBV6-1
J: TRBJ1-1
size: .
D: .
DNA: TGTGCCAGCCTGTGGGGGGGAGTAGGGACTGAAGCTTTCTTT
CDR3: CASLWGGVGTEAFF

V: TRBV10-2
J: TRBJ2-5
size: many
D: TRBD2
DNA: TGCGCCAGCAGTGTGACTAGCGGGTGGCAAGAGACCCAGTACTTC
CDR3: CASSVTSGWQETQYF

V: TRBV19
J: TRBJ2-7
size: many
D: TRBD1
DNA: TGTGCCAGTAGTCGGACAGGACTCTCCTACGAGCAGTACTTC
CDR3: CASSRTGLSYEQYF

V: TRBV7-8
J: TRBJ1-5
size: many
D: .
DNA: TGTGCCAGCAGCTTAGAGGCCGCAGGCAATCAGCCCCAGCATTTT
CDR3: CASSLEAAGNQPQHF